This entry describes one T cell receptor (beta chain). Trimming removed 5 bases at V and 0 bases at J, with 8 bases between. CDR3 size: 13 residues. Repertoires were generated with immunoSEQ multiplex PCR, while TCRdb's copy carries only in-frame clones and drops some. The sample yields a few hundred thousand clones, roughly 88% seen once. The data were obtained in a study of blood T cell repertoires in COVID-19. The clonotype originates from a woman in her 30s with COVID-19, enrolled during active disease. The chain couples TRBV12-3 or TRBV12-4 to TRBJ2-7; D is perhaps TRBD1 (5 bases). Sequencing input: peripheral blood. The CDR3, as DNA: TGTGCCAGCAGTATCGACAGCTCCTACGAGCAGTACTTC. It translates to CASSIDSSYEQYF.